This T cell receptor beta chain was identified in a study of read filtering for tumor transcriptome and immune sequencing. Study at large: TCR-mapped reads were about 4.05 to 10.27 million with IR-seq versus about 80 to 1273 with RNA-seq.

The germline V gene encodes CDR1 MNHNS and CDR2 SASEGT. Trimming left V 2 bases short and J 6 bases short, with 10 bases between. This CDR3 region has 14 residues. This library used approximately 370 ng RNA and molecular barcoded adaptors spanning alpha/delta and beta/gamma chains. One entry per CDR3 protein results from TCRdb running MiXCR on the reads. The table has roughly 41,000 distinct CDR3 sequences, roughly an eighth seen once. Sampling of bone marrow took place during active disease in every patient. Comment on this clonotype: A read error may be the cause here, since a much bigger clone is one base away.

This clonotype was sampled from a donor at least 40 years old with multiple myeloma. The J gene is TRBJ2-2, the V gene TRBV6-1; D is uncertain. Input material: a population of CD138-negative cells sorted from bone marrow. The CDR3 sequence: CASSELSYAGELFF. CDR3 coding DNA: TGTGCCAGCAGTGAACTTTCTTACGCCGGGGAGCTGTTTTTT.